This TCR beta chain comes out of a study of cytomegalovirus exposure and HLA in healthy donors. Notes on the study in general: Most CMV-associated TCR beta chains were later found to appear HLA-restricted.

PCR used 60 Vbeta primers and 13 Jbeta primers. Generated by immunoSEQ multiplex PCR, the TCRdb table keeps only in-frame clones and is missing some. Of about 180,000 clones in the sample, 65% to 90% were seen once. The CDR3 loop spans 16 amino acids. The J segment lost 8 bases and the V segment lost 2 bases, leaving 12 bases of the junction unmatched. Germline CDR1 is MDHEN and CDR2 is SYDVKM. For this clone: What it binds is unknown.

V and J are TRBV28 and TRBJ1-2, with 9 positions matching TRBD1. Sequenced sample: PBMCs. This TCR was sampled from a girl between 2 and 10 years old in good health and CMV-seropositive. The CDR3 nucleotides are TGTGCCAGCAGTTTAGTACCCGGGACAGGGCGGCGAGGCTACACCTTC. As protein: CASSLVPGTGRRGYTF.